This is a list of T cell receptor beta chains from one sample in a study of patients and donors after allogeneic stem cell transplantation. Via MiXCR, TCRdb re-called the RT-PCR reads, giving one row per CDR3 protein. This sample has fewer than 95,000 distinct CDR3 sequences; about 5% occur once, and the top ten carry approximately 2.5%. Sequencing input: blood, either unsorted or a sorted T cell fraction (not recorded which). Source of these receptors: a human donor who was either an allogeneic HSCT recipient or a stem cell or donor lymphocyte infusion donor (not recorded which). It is not recorded whose cells these are; they may come from a transplant donor. Both conserved end residues are part of each CDR3. A D gene is named only where the DNA matches it firmly. Clone sizes are given selectively: once, few, many, or a class where the clone is expanded.

D,V,size,J,DNA,CDR3
-,TRBV5-6,many,TRBJ2-3,TGTGCCAGCAGCGTAATACAGGGTTCAGATACGCAGTATTTT,CASSVIQGSDTQYF
-,TRBV18,-,TRBJ2-6,TGTGCCAGCTCACTACAGGGTTCTGGGGCCAACGTCCTGACTTTC,CASSLQGSGANVLTF
-,TRBV12-3/TRBV12-4,many,TRBJ1-1,TGTGCCAGCAGTTTTAGTCTGAACACTGAAGCTTTCTTT,CASSFSLNTEAFF
TRBD1,TRBV12-3/TRBV12-4,many,TRBJ2-7,TGTGCCAGCAGTTACAGGGGGGACAGGGCGGGTGAGCAGTACTTC,CASSYRGDRAGEQYF
-,TRBV28,many,TRBJ1-1,TGTGCCAGCAGCCCGGACAGCGCAAACACTGAAGCTTTCTTT,CASSPDSANTEAFF
-,TRBV27,-,TRBJ1-4,TGTGCCAGCAGTTTTCTCGGGACGAACGAAAAACTGTTTTTT,CASSFLGTNEKLFF
-,TRBV2,many,TRBJ2-5,TGTGCCAGCAGTCCAGGGTCCGCGCGGCAGACCCAGTACTTC,CASSPGSARQTQYF
-,TRBV9,many,TRBJ2-7,TGTGCCAGCAGCGTAGCTGCCGGACAGGGAGGGGAGCAGTACTTC,CASSVAAGQGGEQYF
-,TRBV23-1,many,TRBJ2-5,TGCGCCAGCAGTCCAACCAGGGGCCAAGAGACCCAGTACTTC,CASSPTRGQETQYF
-,TRBV28,many,TRBJ1-5,TGTGCCAGCAGTCCTGGTGAGCGCCGTCAGCCCCAGCATTTT,CASSPGERRQPQHF
-,TRBV5-1,few,TRBJ2-7,TGCGCCAGCAGCCCGGGACCACAAGGGTACGAGCAGTACTTC,CASSPGPQGYEQYF
-,TRBV6-2/TRBV6-3,many,TRBJ1-1,TGTGCCAGCAGTTCCCCGCGGGAAGCTTTCTTT,CASSSPREAFF
TRBD2,TRBV13,many,TRBJ2-1,TGTGCCAGCAGCTTACCGCCCCGAGCGGGGGGTTACAATGAGCAGTTCTTC,CASSLPPRAGGYNEQFF
-,TRBV7-8,many,TRBJ1-2,TGTGCCAGCAGCCTAGGGGGAGGGGCTGGTGGCTACACCTTC,CASSLGGGAGGYTF
TRBD2,TRBV6-1,few,TRBJ2-7,TGTGCCAGCAGTGTTGGCGGGGGTCCCTACGAGCAGTACTTC,CASSVGGGPYEQYF
-,TRBV10-3,many,TRBJ2-1,TGTGCCATCAGTGAGTCTCGTCCACCCTACAATGAGCAGTTCTTC,CAISESRPPYNEQFF
TRBD1,TRBV19,many,TRBJ2-3,TGTGCCAGTAGTCCCGGGACAGGCCTCCCTTTTCAGTATTTT,CASSPGTGLPFQYF
-,TRBV4-1,few,TRBJ2-7,TGCGCCAGCAAGGGGCGCGGGTACGAGCAGTACTTC,CASKGRGYEQYF
TRBD2,TRBV6-1,few,TRBJ2-1,TGTGCCAGCAGCCGGCGGGAGGGCCTCTCCTACAATGAGCAGTTCTTC,CASSRREGLSYNEQFF
-,TRBV12-3/TRBV12-4,many,TRBJ1-2,TGTGCCAGCAGTTTGCGGTCGAGAGAGTATGGCTACACCTTC,CASSLRSREYGYTF
-,TRBV6-1,many,TRBJ1-4,TGTGCCAGCAATGTAGGCCCGAATGCGGAAAAACTGTTTTTT,CASNVGPNAEKLFF
TRBD1,TRBV11-1,many,TRBJ2-7,TGTGCCAGCAGCTCCTTCGACAGGGGGCTCTCCCGAGATTTCGAGCAGTACTTC,CASSSFDRGLSRDFEQYF
TRBD1,TRBV3-1,-,TRBJ2-1,TGTGCCAGCAGCCCAAATAGAGGGACAGGGGGGTTGAGAGGGTACAATGAGCAGTTCTTC,CASSPNRGTGGLRGYNEQFF
-,TRBV11-2,-,TRBJ1-1,TGTGCCAGCAGCTTATTTACTGCTATGAACACTGAAGCTTTCTTT,CASSLFTAMNTEAFF
-,TRBV12-3/TRBV12-4,-,TRBJ2-2,TGTGCCAGCAGTGGGGATCTAGACCGCGGAGGGGCCGGGGAGCTGTTTTTT,CASSGDLDRGGAGELFF
-,TRBV10-3,many,TRBJ1-1,TGTGCCATAAGGGGCGGACCGAACACTGAAGCTTTCTTT,CAIRGGPNTEAFF
-,TRBV25-1,many,TRBJ2-3,TGTGCCAGCAGTGAATATGTTGGGGGACGCACAGATACGCAGTATTTT,CASSEYVGGRTDTQYF
-,TRBV6-1,many,TRBJ2-2,TGTGCCAGCAGTAAGCAGACAGATCCAGAGACCGGGGAGCTGTTTTTT,CASSKQTDPETGELFF
-,TRBV11-3,few,TRBJ2-5,TGTGCCAGCAGCTTAGAAGGGCCGGAGACCCAGTACTTC,CASSLEGPETQYF
TRBD2,TRBV5-1,few,TRBJ2-3,TGCGCCAGCAGCCCACTAGCGGGGGGGCCGGGGGATACGCAGTATTTT,CASSPLAGGPGDTQYF
-,TRBV5-1,many,TRBJ1-4,TGCGCCAGCAGACGGGACGGGGGGAATGAAAAACTGTTTTTT,CASRRDGGNEKLFF
TRBD2,TRBV7-7,many,TRBJ2-2,TGTGCTAGCGGGATGGCAGGGAACACCGGGGAGCTGTTTTTT,CASGMAGNTGELFF
-,TRBV6-1,-,TRBJ1-1,TGTGCCAGCAGCGTGACTGCTCGCCCTGAAGCTTTCTTT,CASSVTARPEAFF
-,TRBV7-9,-,TRBJ2-3,TGTGCCAGCAGCCCGTGGGACACCAGCACAGATACGCAGTATTTT,CASSPWDTSTDTQYF
-,TRBV12-3/TRBV12-4,few,TRBJ1-2,TGTGCCAGCAGTTTACGGACAGAGGGCTACACCTTC,CASSLRTEGYTF
TRBD1,TRBV7-6,few,TRBJ2-7,TGTGCCAGCAGCCCCGAGACAGGGAACGAGCAGTACTTC,CASSPETGNEQYF
TRBD1,TRBV12-3/TRBV12-4,many,TRBJ2-5,TGTGCCAGCAGCGGGACAGAAGAGACCCAGTACTTC,CASSGTEETQYF
-,TRBV7-2,many,TRBJ1-2,TGTGCCAGCAGCTTAGATACAGGGCCCTATGGCTACACCTTC,CASSLDTGPYGYTF
TRBD1,TRBV10-3,many,TRBJ1-4,TGTGCCACCTCTCGGGACAGAGCTAATGAAAAACTGTTTTTT,CATSRDRANEKLFF
-,TRBV6-1,many,TRBJ2-7,TGTGCCAGCAGCCGAACGGGCGGGGGACATCCCTACGAGCAGTACTTC,CASSRTGGGHPYEQYF
TRBD2,TRBV2,-,TRBJ2-5,TGTGCCAGCACTGAAGGGCGGGGGGGATACCAAGAGACCCAGTACTTC,CASTEGRGGYQETQYF
TRBD1,TRBV6-1,many,TRBJ1-2,TGTGCCAGCAGCCGCGGGACAGGAGACGGCTACACCTTC,CASSRGTGDGYTF
TRBD1,TRBV19,-,TRBJ1-1,TGTGCCAGTAGCGGAGGGGGCTGGACTGAAGCTTTCTTT,CASSGGGWTEAFF
-,TRBV29-1,many,TRBJ2-1,TGCAGCGGACGCCGGGACTCCAACAATGAGCAGTTCTTC,CSGRRDSNNEQFF
-,TRBV11-2,many,TRBJ2-1,TGTGCCAGCAGCTTTGTTAGGGGGTGGAATGAGCAGTTCTTC,CASSFVRGWNEQFF
TRBD1,TRBV14,many,TRBJ1-1,TGTGCCAGCAGCCCTCTCGGGACAGGGGGAAGTTTAGCTTTCTTT,CASSPLGTGGSLAFF